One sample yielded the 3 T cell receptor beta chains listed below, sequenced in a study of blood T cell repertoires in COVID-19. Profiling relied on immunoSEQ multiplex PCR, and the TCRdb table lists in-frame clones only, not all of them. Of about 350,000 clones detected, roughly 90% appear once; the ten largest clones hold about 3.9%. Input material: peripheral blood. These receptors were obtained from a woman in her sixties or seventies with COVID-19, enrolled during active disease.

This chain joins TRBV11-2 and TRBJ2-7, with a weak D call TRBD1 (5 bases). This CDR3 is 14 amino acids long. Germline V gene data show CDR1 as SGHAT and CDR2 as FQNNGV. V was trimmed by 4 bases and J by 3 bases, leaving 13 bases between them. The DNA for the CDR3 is TGTGCCAGCAGCTATACCCAGGGCATCTACGAGCAGTACTTC. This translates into CASSYTQGIYEQYF.

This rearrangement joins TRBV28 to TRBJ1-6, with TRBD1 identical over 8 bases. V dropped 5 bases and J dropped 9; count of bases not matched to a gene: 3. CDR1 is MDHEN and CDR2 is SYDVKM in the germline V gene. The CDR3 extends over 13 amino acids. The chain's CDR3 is CASSPGGTSPLHF. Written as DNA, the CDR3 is TGTGCCAGCAGTCCAGGGGGCACTTCACCCCTCCACTTT.

CDR3 sequence reads: CASSLMGATYEQYF. CDR3 nucleotide sequence: TGTGCCAGCAGCTTAATGGGGGCCACCTACGAGCAGTACTTC. The chain recombines TRBV7-8 with TRBJ2-7, with D perhaps matching TRBD1 (6 bases). This CDR3 region has 14 residues. CDR1 and CDR2 (germline): SGHVS, FQNEAQ. Trimming pared 2 bases from V and 2 bases from J, leaving 10 bases between.